The 6 T cell receptor beta chains given below trace back to one sample, sequenced in a study of T cells in Graves' hyperthyroidism and ophthalmopathy. Amplified regions were TCR beta CDR3 sequences from RNA transcripts. In the first-round RT-PCR of the TCR CDR3, the HTBI primer set was used. TCRdb analysed the multiplex PCR reads with MiXCR anew, one entry per CDR3 protein. The repertoire consists of under 400,000 distinct CDR3 sequences, with 13% to 15% occurring once and the leading ten covering around 20%. The sample consisted of blood. Receptors originate from a woman aged 60 to 75 with Graves' ophthalmopathy.

The chain employs TRBV12-3 or TRBV12-4 and TRBJ2-7; perhaps TRBD1 as D (5 bases). CDR3 length: 17 amino acids. V dropped 5 bases and J dropped 3 bases, with 23 bases sitting between them. CDR3 amino acids: CASSPTTLVWGNYEQYF. The CDR3 DNA sequence: TGTGCCAGCAGTCCTACCACTTTAGTGTGGGGCAACTACGAGCAGTACTTC.

The chain links TRBV19 to TRBJ1-6; 7 bases line up with TRBD1. The CDR3 length is 13 residues. CDR1 is LNHDA, CDR2 SQIVND, per germline (reference sequence). The J segment lost 5 bases and the V segment lost 6 bases, leaving 1 base of the junction unmatched. CDR3 amino acids: CASRGQNNSPLHF. In DNA, the CDR3 is TGTGCCAGTAGGGGACAGAATAATTCACCCCTCCACTTT.

This clonotype was seen at least ten times. The chain is built from TRBV6-1 and TRBJ1-5; D unclear. This CDR3 is built from 13 residues. The V end lost 4 bases, the J end lost 4 bases, and 8 bases lay between the germline ends. Germline CDR1 is MNHNS and CDR2 is SASEGT. CDR3 sequence: CASSARGNQPQHF. CDR3 bases: TGTGCCAGCAGTGCGAGAGGGAATCAGCCCCAGCATTTT.

This clonotype was seen repeatedly, ten times or more. The chain uses TRBV3-1 and TRBJ2-4, with TRBD2 matching over 7 bases. This CDR3 has 14 residues. Germline lookup yields CDR1 LGHDT and CDR2 YNNKEL (reference sequence). The V gene end was trimmed by 3 bases and the J gene end by 6 bases; junction bases not matched to a gene: 5. As DNA, the CDR3 is TGTGCCAGCAGCCACCAGCGGGACGTAAACATTCAGTACTTC. Protein product: CASSHQRDVNIQYF.

This clonotype turned up a few times. The genes are TRBV5-4 and TRBJ2-5; D gene ambiguous. This CDR3 is 13 amino acids long. The V gene's germline CDR1 is SGHNT and CDR2 YYREEE (reference sequence). V was shortened by 8 bases and J by 3 bases, with 14 bases between the two germline ends. CDR3 sequence reads: CARRLAPEETQYF. CDR3 DNA: TGTGCCAGACGACTCGCCCCGGAAGAGACCCAGTACTTC.

The chain joins TRBV4-1 to TRBJ1-2; no firm D call. The CDR3 is 14 amino acids. CDR1 and CDR2 from the germline V gene are MGHRA and YSYEKL. Deletions cut 3 bases from V and 0 bases from J, with 8 bases between. The CDR3 spells CASSHPGANYGYTF. The CDR3 nucleotides read TGCGCCAGCAGCCACCCCGGGGCTAACTATGGCTACACCTTC.